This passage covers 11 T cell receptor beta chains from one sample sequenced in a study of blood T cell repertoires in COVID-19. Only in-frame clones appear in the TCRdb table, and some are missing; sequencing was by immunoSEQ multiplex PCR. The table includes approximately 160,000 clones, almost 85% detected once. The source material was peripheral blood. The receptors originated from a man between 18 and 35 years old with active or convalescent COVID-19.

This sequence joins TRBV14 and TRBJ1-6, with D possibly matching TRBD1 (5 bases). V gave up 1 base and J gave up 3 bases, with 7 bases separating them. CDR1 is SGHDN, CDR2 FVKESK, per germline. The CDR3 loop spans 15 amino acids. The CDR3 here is CASSQAGIYNSPLHF. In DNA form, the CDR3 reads TGTGCCAGCAGCCAAGCAGGGATCTATAATTCACCCCTCCACTTT.

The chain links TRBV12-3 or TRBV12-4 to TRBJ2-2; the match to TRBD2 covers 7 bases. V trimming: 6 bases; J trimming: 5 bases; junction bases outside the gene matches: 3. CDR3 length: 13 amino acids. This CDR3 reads CASSRGGTGELFF. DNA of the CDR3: TGTGCCAGCAGCCGCGGGGGTACCGGGGAGCTGTTTTTT.

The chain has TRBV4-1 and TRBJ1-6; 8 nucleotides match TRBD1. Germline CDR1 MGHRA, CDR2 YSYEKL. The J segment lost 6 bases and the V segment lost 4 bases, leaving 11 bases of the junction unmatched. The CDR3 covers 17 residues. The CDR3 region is CASSPYRTGTLNSPLHF. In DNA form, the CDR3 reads TGCGCCAGCAGCCCCTATCGGACAGGGACACTTAATTCACCCCTCCACTTT.

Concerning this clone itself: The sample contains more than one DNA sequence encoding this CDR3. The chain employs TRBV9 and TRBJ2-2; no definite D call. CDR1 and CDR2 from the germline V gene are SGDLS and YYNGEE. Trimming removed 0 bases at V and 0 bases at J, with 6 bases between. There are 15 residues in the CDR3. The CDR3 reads CASSVGLANTGELFF. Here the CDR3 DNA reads TGTGCCAGCAGCGTAGGACTTGCGAACACCGGGGAGCTGTTTTTT. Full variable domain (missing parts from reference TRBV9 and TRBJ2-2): DSGVTQTPKHLITATGQRVTLRCSPRSGDLSVYWYQQSLDQGLQFLIQYYNGEERAKGNILERFSAQQFPDLHSELNLSSLELGDSALYFCASSVGLANTGELFFGEGSRLTVL.

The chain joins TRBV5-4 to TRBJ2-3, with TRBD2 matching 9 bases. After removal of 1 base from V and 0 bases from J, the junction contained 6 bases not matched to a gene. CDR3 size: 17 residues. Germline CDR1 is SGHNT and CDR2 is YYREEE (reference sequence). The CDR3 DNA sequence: TGTGCCAGCAGCTTGAGGCTAGCGGGGTCTAGCACAGATACGCAGTATTTT. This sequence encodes CASSLRLAGSSTDTQYF.

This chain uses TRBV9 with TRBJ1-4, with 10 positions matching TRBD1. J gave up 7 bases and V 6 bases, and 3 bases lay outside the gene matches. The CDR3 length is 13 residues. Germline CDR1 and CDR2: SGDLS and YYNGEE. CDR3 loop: CASTRTGGEKLFF. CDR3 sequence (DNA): TGTGCCAGCACCCGGACAGGGGGTGAAAAACTGTTTTTT.

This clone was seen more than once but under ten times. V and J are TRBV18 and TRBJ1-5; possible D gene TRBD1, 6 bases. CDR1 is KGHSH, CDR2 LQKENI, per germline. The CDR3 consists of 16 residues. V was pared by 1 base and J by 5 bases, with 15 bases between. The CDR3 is CASSPRNRAPDQPQHF. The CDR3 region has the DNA TGTGCCAGCTCACCACGCAACAGGGCCCCCGATCAGCCCCAGCATTTT.

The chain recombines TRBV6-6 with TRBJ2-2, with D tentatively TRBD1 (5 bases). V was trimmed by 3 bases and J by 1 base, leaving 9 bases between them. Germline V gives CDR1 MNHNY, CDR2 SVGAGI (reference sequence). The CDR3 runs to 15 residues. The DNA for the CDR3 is TGTGCCAGCAGTTATCCAGGGATGAACACCGGGGAGCTGTTTTTT. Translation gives CASSYPGMNTGELFF.

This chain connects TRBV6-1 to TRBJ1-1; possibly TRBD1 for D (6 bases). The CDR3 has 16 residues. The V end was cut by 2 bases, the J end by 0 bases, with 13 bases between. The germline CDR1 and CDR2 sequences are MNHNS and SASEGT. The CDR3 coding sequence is TGTGCCAGCAGTGAAAGTGGTTACAGGGTGAACACTGAAGCTTTCTTT. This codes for CASSESGYRVNTEAFF.

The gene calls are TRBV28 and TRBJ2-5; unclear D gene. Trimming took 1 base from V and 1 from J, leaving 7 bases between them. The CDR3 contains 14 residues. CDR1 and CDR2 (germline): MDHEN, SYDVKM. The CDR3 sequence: CASSLFALQETQYF. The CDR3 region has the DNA TGTGCCAGCAGTTTATTTGCGCTCCAAGAGACCCAGTACTTC.

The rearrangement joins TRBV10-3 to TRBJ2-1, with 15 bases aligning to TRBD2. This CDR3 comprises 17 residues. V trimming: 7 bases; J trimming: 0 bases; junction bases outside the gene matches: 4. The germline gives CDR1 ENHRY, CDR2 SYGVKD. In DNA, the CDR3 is TGTGCCATCAACCGGACTAGCGGGAGGGACTCCTACAATGAGCAGTTCTTC. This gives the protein CAINRTSGRDSYNEQFF.